These 16 T cell receptor beta chains were sequenced from one sample in a study of shared clonotypes between healthy human individuals (dated by TCRdb to 2019 to 2021). The library was made by the immunoSEQ multiplex PCR assay. As stored in TCRdb, this immuneACCESS dataset retains in-frame rearrangements with V and J assigned. A fraction of the clones does not appear; measured against another copy, unresolved V genes explain less than half of the discrepancy, and the remainder lacks a known reason. The sample table shows roughly 1,600,000 clones, and around 98.5% are seen once. 0.3% to 0.45% of the sample is held by the ten biggest clonotypes. Material: naive CD4+ T cells sorted from blood. The meaning of the sample's cell subset or site label: CD45RA+ positively selected. The receptors stem from a man aged 25-45 years in good health.

The chain employs TRBV28 and TRBJ1-5; 8 bases agree with TRBD1. This CDR3 region has 13 residues. Germline V gene data show CDR1 as MDHEN and CDR2 as SYDVKM. Trimming cost V 6 bases and J 5 bases; bases outside gene matches: 3. CDR3 coding DNA: TGTGCCAGCAGGGGACAGGCCTATCAGCCCCAGCATTTT. Protein: CASRGQAYQPQHF.

Details on this clone: The same CDR3 is also encoded by other DNA sequences in this sample. The chain recombines TRBV28 with TRBJ2-6; D gene ambiguous. Germline loops: CDR1 MDHEN, CDR2 SYDVKM. Trimming left V 6 bases short and J 1 base short, with 4 bases between. The CDR3 contains 13 residues. CDR3 protein: CASRGSGANVLTF. CDR3 nucleotides: TGTGCCAGCAGGGGGTCTGGGGCCAACGTCCTGACTTTC.

The V gene is TRBV18, the J gene TRBJ1-1; a weak D match, TRBD1 (5 bases). V dropped 1 base and J dropped 3 bases, with 12 bases sitting between them. There are 15 residues in the CDR3. Looked up from germline, CDR1 is KGHSH and CDR2 is LQKENI. The CDR3 sequence is CASSPRSGRYTEAFF. In DNA, the CDR3 is TGTGCCAGCTCACCACGGTCAGGGAGATACACTGAAGCTTTCTTT.

The chain has TRBV5-1 and TRBJ1-5; D is ambiguous. Germline V gives CDR1 SGHRS, CDR2 YFSETQ. This CDR3 is built from 13 residues. V was trimmed by 1 base and J by 4 bases, leaving 6 bases between them. CDR3 sequence reads: CASSLSWNQPQHF. The CDR3 bases are TGCGCCAGCAGCTTGTCATGGAATCAGCCCCAGCATTTT.

The genes are TRBV7-9 and TRBJ2-7, with no clear D. The CDR3 has 15 amino acids. V was trimmed by 5 bases and J by 0 bases, leaving 14 bases between them. CDR1 is SEHNR, CDR2 FQNEAQ, per germline (reference sequence). The CDR3 DNA is TGTGCCAGCAGCCCCTTGGCGGCAAGCTCCTACGAGCAGTACTTC. Amino acid sequence: CASSPLAASSYEQYF.

The chain couples TRBV28 to TRBJ1-2, with D perhaps TRBD1 (5 bases). CDR1 MDHEN and CDR2 SYDVKM come from the germline V gene. This CDR3 comprises 14 residues. Trimming removed 6 bases from V and 5 bases from J, with 16 bases in between. The CDR3 reads CASSPPFGAYGYTF. The CDR3 DNA reads as TGTGCCAGCAGCCCTCCATTCGGGGCGTATGGCTACACCTTC.

The chain joins TRBV5-6 to TRBJ2-7, with 12 positions matching TRBD2. Germline V lookup: CDR1 SGHDT, CDR2 YYEEEE. V lost 4 bases and J lost 2; bases outside the gene matches: 4. The CDR3 is 15 amino acids. As DNA, the CDR3 is TGTGCCAGCAGCCCCTGGACTAGCGGGACCTACGAGCAGTACTTC. Protein: CASSPWTSGTYEQYF.

The J gene is TRBJ1-2, the V gene TRBV7-2, with D possibly being TRBD1 (6 bases). Germline CDR1 SGHTA, CDR2 FQGNSA. Trimming removed 1 base at V and 6 bases at J, with 12 bases between. The CDR3 is made up of 14 amino acids. The CDR3 DNA reads TGTGCCAGCAGCTTAGACCGGACAGCGAATGGCTACACCTTC. This gives the protein CASSLDRTANGYTF.

This chain links TRBV9 with TRBJ2-5, with 7 bases identical to TRBD1. This CDR3 region has 16 residues. J was trimmed by 1 base and V by 3 bases; bases with no gene match: 9. Germline CDR1 and CDR2: SGDLS and YYNGEE. Here the CDR3 DNA reads TGTGCCAGCAGCGCTTCGACAGGGCCCCTCCAAGAGACCCAGTACTTC. This sequence encodes CASSASTGPLQETQYF.

The chain combines TRBV19 with TRBJ2-5, with 9 nucleotides matching TRBD1. Germline V lookup: CDR1 LNHDA, CDR2 SQIVND (reference sequence). The CDR3 contains 15 residues. With 2 bases clipped from V and 3 bases from J, the junction kept 4 bases outside the gene matches. This chain's CDR3 is CASSIIGQGKETQYF. CDR3 nucleotides: TGTGCCAGTAGTATAATTGGACAGGGGAAAGAGACCCAGTACTTC.

The rearrangement links TRBV11-2 to TRBJ1-2; D perhaps matches TRBD1 (5 bases). The germline V gene encodes CDR1 SGHAT and CDR2 FQNNGV. V was trimmed by 4 bases and J by 7 bases, leaving 25 bases between them. This CDR3 comprises 17 residues. The CDR3 loop is CASSSPRGGSLSVGYTF. The CDR3 DNA reads as TGTGCCAGCAGCTCCCCCCGGGGGGGGTCCTTATCTGTTGGCTACACCTTC.

This clone showed up just once. The chain uses TRBV11-2 and TRBJ2-1; TRBD2 agrees at 7 bases. Trimming removed 5 bases from V and 12 bases from J; junction bases left unmatched: 10. Germline V lookup: CDR1 SGHAT, CDR2 FQNNGV. The CDR3 is 13 residues long. The CDR3 loop reads CASSLPNGEGQFF. CDR3 DNA sequence: TGTGCCAGCAGCCTACCTAATGGGGAGGGGCAGTTCTTC.

The chain has TRBV7-9 and TRBJ2-3; TRBD2 agrees at 8 bases. The CDR3 consists of 16 residues. Germline V lookup: CDR1 SEHNR, CDR2 FQNEAQ (reference sequence). Trimming removed 5 bases from V and 0 bases from J; junction bases left unmatched: 7. CDR3 sequence: CASSPISGTSTDTQYF. The CDR3 nucleotides are TGTGCCAGCAGCCCGATTAGCGGGACTAGCACAGATACGCAGTATTTT. The whole variable domain, filled in from reference TRBV7-9 and TRBJ2-3, reads DTGVSQNPRHKITKRGQNVTFRCDPISEHNRLYWYRQTLGQGPEFLTYFQNEAQLEKSRLLSDRFSAERPKGSFSTLEIQRTEQGDSAMYLCASSPISGTSTDTQYFGPGTRLTVL.

The chain employs TRBV7-2 and TRBJ2-2, with D tentatively TRBD1 (5 bases). This CDR3 spans 15 amino acids. Trimming cost V 5 bases and J 4 bases, with 14 bases left between them. Germline lookup yields CDR1 SGHTA and CDR2 FQGNSA. CDR3 sequence reads: CASSRWQGFTGELFF. As DNA, the CDR3 is TGTGCCAGCAGCCGTTGGCAGGGTTTCACCGGGGAGCTGTTTTTT. Combining the CDR3 with reference TRBV7-2 and TRBJ2-2 gives the whole variable domain GAGVSQSPSNKVTEKGKDVELRCDPISGHTALYWYRQSLGQGLEFLIYFQGNSAPDKSGLPSDRFSAERTGGSVSTLTIQRTQQEDSAVYLCASSRWQGFTGELFFGEGSRLTVL.

The chain combines TRBV28 with TRBJ1-2; TRBD1 agrees at 11 bases. Germline lookup yields CDR1 MDHEN and CDR2 SYDVKM. CDR3 length: 13 residues. V was clipped by 6 bases and J by 5 bases; unmatched bases: 2. The CDR3 region is CASSGTGGYGYTF. The CDR3 bases are TGTGCCAGCAGCGGGACAGGGGGGTATGGCTACACCTTC.

This chain joins TRBV4-2 and TRBJ1-4, with 9 nucleotides matching TRBD1. The V segment lost 6 bases and the J segment 8 bases; nucleotides outside the gene matches: 13. CDR3 length equals 16 residues. Germline V gene sequence: CDR1 LGHNA, CDR2 YNFKEQ. The CDR3 DNA reads as TGTGCCAGCAGTCTAGCTAGGGGACAGGGAGGGGAAAAACTGTTTTTT. It specifies CASSLARGQGGEKLFF.